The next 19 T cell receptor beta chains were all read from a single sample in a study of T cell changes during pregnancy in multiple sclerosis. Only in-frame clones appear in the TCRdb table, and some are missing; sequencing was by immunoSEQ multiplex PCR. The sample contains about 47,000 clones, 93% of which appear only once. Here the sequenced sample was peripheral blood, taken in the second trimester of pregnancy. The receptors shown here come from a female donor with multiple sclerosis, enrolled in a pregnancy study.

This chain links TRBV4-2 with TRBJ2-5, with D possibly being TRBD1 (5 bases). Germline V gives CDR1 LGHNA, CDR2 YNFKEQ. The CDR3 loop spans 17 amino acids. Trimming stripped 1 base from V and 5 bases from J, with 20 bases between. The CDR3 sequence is CASSQGLGQGLFETQYF. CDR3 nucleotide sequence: TGTGCCAGCAGCCAAGGATTAGGCCAGGGTCTCTTCGAGACCCAGTACTTC.

The CDR3 region has the DNA TGTGCCAGTAGTTCCTCGGACATACTCTCCTACAATGAGCAGTTCTTC. Its protein product is CASSSSDILSYNEQFF. The V and J genes are TRBV19 and TRBJ2-1, with D possibly TRBD1 on 5 matching bases. Germline V gene data show CDR1 as LNHDA and CDR2 as SQIVND (reference sequence). With 5 bases removed from V and 0 bases from J, the gap between germline ends came to 14 bases. The CDR3 is 16 residues long.

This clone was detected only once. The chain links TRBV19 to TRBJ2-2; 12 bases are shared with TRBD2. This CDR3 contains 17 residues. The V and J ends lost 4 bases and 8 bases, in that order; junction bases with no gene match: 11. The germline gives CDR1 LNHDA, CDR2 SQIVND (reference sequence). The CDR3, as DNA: TGTGCCAGTAGTAAATTGTCGACTAGCGGGAGTAAGGGGGAGCTGTTTTTT. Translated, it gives CASSKLSTSGSKGELFF.

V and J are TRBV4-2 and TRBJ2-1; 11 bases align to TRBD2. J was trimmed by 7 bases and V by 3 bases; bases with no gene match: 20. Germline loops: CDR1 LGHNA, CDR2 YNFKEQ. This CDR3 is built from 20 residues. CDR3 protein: CASSQEDRGWVTSGGNEQFF. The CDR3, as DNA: TGTGCCAGCAGCCAGGAGGACAGGGGATGGGTTACTAGCGGGGGTAATGAGCAGTTCTTC.

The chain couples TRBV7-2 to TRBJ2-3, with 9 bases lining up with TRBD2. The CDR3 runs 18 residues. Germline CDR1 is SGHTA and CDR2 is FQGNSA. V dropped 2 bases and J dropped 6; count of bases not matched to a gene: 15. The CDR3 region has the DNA TGTGCCAGCAGCTTAATTCCCGGAGTTAGCGGGAGTAGGGATACGCAGTATTTT. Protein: CASSLIPGVSGSRDTQYF.

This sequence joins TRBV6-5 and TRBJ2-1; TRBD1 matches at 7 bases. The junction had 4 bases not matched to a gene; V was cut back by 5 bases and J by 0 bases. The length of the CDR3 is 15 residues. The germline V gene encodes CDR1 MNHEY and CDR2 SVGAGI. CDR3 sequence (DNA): TGTGCCAGCAGTCAGGACAGGAGCTCCTACAATGAGCAGTTCTTC. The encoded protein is CASSQDRSSYNEQFF.

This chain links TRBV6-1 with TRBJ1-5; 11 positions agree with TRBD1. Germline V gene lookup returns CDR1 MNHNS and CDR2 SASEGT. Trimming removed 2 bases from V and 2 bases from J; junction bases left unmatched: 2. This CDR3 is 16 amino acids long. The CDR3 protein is CASSEWGQGGNQPQHF. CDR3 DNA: TGTGCCAGCAGTGAATGGGGACAGGGGGGCAATCAGCCCCAGCATTTT.

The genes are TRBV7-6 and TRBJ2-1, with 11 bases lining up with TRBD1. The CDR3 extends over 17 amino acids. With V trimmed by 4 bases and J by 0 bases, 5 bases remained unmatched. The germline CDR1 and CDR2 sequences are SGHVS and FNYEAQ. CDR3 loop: CASSSGTGGISYNEQFF. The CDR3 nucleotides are TGTGCCAGCAGCTCTGGGACAGGGGGGATCTCCTACAATGAGCAGTTCTTC.

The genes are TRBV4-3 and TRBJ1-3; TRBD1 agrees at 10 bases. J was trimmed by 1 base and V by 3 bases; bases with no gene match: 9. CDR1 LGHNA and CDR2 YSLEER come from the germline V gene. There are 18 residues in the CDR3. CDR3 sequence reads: CASSHVTGGASSGNTIYF. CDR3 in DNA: TGCGCCAGCAGCCATGTGACAGGGGGCGCATCGTCTGGAAACACCATATATTTT.

This chain's CDR3 is CASSLGLAGVSYEQYF. CDR3 sequence (DNA): TGTGCCAGCAGCTTAGGACTAGCGGGAGTCTCCTACGAGCAGTACTTC. The chain is built from TRBV7-2 and TRBJ2-7, with 12 bases identical to TRBD2. V lost 1 base, J lost 0 bases, and 1 base stayed unmatched. This CDR3 spans 16 amino acids. Germline-derived CDR1 and CDR2 are SGHTA and FQGNSA.

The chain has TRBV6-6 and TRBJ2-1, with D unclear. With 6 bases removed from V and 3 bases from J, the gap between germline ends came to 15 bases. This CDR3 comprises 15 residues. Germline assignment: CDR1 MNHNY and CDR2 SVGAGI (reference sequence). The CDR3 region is CASSQQPLIYNEQFF. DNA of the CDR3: TGTGCCAGCAGCCAACAACCTCTGATCTACAATGAGCAGTTCTTC.

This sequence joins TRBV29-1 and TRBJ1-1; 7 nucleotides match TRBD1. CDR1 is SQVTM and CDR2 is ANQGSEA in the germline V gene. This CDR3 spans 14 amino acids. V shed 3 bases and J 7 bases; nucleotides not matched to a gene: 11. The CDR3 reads CSVEKQGKGSEAFF. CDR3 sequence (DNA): TGCAGCGTTGAGAAACAGGGGAAGGGTAGTGAAGCTTTCTTT.

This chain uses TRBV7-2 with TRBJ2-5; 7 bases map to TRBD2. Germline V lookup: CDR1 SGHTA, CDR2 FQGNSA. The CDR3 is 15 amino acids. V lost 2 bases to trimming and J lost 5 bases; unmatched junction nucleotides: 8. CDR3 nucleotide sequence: TGTGCCAGCAGCTTATTTGCGGGAGTCCGGGAGACCCAGTACTTC. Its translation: CASSLFAGVRETQYF.

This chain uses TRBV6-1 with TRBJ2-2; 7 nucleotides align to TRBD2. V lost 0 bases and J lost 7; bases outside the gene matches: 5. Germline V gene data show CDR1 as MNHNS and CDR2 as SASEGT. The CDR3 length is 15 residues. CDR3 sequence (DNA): TGTGCCAGCAGTGAAGCTGGCGGGAGAATCGGGGAGCTGTTTTTT. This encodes CASSEAGGRIGELFF.

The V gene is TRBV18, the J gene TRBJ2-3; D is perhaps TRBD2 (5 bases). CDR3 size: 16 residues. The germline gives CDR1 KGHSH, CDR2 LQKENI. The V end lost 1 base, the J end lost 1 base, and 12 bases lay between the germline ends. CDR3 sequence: CASSPLEGVGTDTQYF. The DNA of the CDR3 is TGTGCCAGCTCACCACTAGAGGGTGTCGGCACAGATACGCAGTATTTT.

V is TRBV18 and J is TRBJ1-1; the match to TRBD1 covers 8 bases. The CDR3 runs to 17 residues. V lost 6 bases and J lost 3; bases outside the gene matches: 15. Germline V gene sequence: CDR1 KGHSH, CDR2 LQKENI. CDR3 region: CASSHRDRSRVYTEAFF. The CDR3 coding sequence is TGTGCCAGCTCGCACCGGGACAGGTCGCGCGTGTACACTGAAGCTTTCTTT. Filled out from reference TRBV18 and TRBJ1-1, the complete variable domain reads NAGVMQNPRHLVRRRGQEARLRCSPMKGHSHVYWYRQLPEEGLKFMVYLQKENIIDESGMPKERFSAEFPKEGPSILRIQQVVRGDSAAYFCASSHRDRSRVYTEAFFGQGTRLTVV.

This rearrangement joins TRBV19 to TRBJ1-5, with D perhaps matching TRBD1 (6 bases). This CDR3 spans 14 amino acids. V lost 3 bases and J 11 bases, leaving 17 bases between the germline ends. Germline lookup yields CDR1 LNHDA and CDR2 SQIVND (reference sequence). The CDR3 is CASSISTGRWSQHF. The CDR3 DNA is TGTGCCAGTAGTATTTCAACAGGGAGATGGTCCCAGCATTTT.

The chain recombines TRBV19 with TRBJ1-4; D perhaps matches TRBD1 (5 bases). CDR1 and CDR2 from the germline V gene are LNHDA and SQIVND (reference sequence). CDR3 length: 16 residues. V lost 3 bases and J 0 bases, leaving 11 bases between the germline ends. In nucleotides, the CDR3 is TGTGCCAGTAGTATTGGGGCGTCAGCAACTAATGAAAAACTGTTTTTT. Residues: CASSIGASATNEKLFF.

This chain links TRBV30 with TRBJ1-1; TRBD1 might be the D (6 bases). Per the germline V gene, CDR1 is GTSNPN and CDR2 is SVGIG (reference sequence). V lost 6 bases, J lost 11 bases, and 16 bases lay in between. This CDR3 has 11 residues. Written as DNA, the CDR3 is TGTGCCTGCACGGGTGGGGGCCGGGCTTTCTTT. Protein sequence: CACTGGGRAFF.